The clone carrying this TCR beta chain was observed a single time. This specimen belongs to a study of radiotherapy plus CTLA-4 blockade in lung cancer. The assay was immunoSEQ multiplex PCR, and TCRdb's table has in-frame clones only and misses some. The repertoire holds about 73,000 clones, with roughly 91% as singletons. With 0 bases clipped from V and 4 bases from J, the junction kept 11 bases outside the gene matches. This CDR3 has 18 amino acids. Per the germline V gene, CDR1 is GTSNPN and CDR2 is SVGIG (reference sequence). Patients with chemo-refractory metastatic non-small-cell lung cancer received focal radiation plus CTLA-4 blockade with ipilimumab.

The clonotype comes from a human donor with non-small cell lung cancer that progressed on radiotherapy plus ipilimumab. V and J are TRBV30 and TRBJ2-3; TRBD2 matches at 12 bases. This specimen consisted of peripheral blood, obtained from a patient treated with radiotherapy plus ipilimumab. CDR3 nucleotides: TGTGCCTGGAGTGTACCCCCATTCCTAGCGGGAGGGCCAGATACGCAGTATTTT. Residues: CAWSVPPFLAGGPDTQYF.